This TCR beta chain was captured by sequencing in a study of regulatory T cells in long-lasting Graves disease. The CDR3 loop spans 14 amino acids. V dropped 6 bases and J dropped 10; count of bases not matched to a gene: 16. Germline V gene sequence: CDR1 DFQATT, CDR2 SNEGSKA (reference sequence). Findings of the study overall: Limited samples may have lowered accuracy.

This clonotype appeared many times. Its antigen remains unknown. Construction of TCR beta libraries relied on iRepertoire HTBI primers and on Arm-PCR targeting CDR3 regions. TCRdb used MiXCR to reprocess the multiplex PCR reads, holding one entry per CDR3 protein. Of approximately 480,000 distinct CDR3 sequences in the sample, 15% to 20% were seen once. The time point here: newly diagnosed GD, antithyroid drugs for less than 3 months. Construction of the TCR library relied on RNA isolated from PBMCs. These data were likewise used in another study, on T cells in Graves' hyperthyroidism and ophthalmopathy. That paper states: Carried out on the TCR CDR3, a first-round RT-PCR used the HTBI primer set.

This sequence joins TRBV20-1 and TRBJ2-7; 9 bases match TRBD2. The specimen comprised peripheral blood mononuclear cells (PBMCs), sampled at new diagnosis, from a patient treated with antithyroid drugs. The TCR sequence derives from a middle-aged man with Graves disease. CDR3 coding DNA: TGCAGTGCGCCCCCGACTAGCGGTCTACGAGAACAGTACTTC. Its protein is CSAPPTSGLREQYF.